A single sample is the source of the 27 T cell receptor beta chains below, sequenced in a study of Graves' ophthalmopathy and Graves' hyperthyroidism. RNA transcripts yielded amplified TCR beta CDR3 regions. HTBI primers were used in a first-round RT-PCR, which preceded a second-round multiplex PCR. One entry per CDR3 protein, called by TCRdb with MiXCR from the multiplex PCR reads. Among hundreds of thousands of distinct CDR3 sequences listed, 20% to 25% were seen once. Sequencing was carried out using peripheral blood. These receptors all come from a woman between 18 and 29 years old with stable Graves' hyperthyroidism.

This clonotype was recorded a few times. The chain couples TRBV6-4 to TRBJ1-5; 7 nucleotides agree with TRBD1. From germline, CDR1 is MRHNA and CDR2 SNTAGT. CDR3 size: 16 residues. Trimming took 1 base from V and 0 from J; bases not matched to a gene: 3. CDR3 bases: TGTGCCAGCAGTGACTGGACAGGTCTTAGCAATCAGCCCCAGCATTTT. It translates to CASSDWTGLSNQPQHF.

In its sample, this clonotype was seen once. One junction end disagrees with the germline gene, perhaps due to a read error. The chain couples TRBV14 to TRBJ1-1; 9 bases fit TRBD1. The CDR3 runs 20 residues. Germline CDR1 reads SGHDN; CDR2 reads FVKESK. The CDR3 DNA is TGTGCTAGCAGCCAAGATAATCCCCGTTATCTTACAGGGGGCATCACTGAAGCTTTCTTT. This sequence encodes CASSQDNPRYLTGGITEAFF.

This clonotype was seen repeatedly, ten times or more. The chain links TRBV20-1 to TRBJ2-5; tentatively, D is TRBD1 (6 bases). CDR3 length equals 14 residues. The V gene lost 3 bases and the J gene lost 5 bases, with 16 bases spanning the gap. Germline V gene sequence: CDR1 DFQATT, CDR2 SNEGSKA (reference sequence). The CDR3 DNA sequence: TGCAGTGCTAGTTTGACAGGTCTTCGGGAGACCCAGTACTTC. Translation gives CSASLTGLRETQYF.

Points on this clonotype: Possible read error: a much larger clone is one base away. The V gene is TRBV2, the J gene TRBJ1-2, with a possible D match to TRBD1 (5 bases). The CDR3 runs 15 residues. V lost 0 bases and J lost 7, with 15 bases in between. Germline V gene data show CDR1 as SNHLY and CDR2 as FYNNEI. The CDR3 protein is CASSEALQGMGGYTF. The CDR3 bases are TGTGCCAGCAGTGAAGCGCTTCAGGGCATGGGTGGCTACACCTTC.

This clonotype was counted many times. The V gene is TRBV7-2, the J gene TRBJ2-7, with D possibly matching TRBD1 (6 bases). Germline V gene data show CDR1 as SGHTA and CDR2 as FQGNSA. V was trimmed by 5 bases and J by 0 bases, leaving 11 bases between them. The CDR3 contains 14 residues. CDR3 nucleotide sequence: TGTGCCAGCAGCGGGGACACCGTCTCCTACGAGCAGTACTTC. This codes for CASSGDTVSYEQYF.

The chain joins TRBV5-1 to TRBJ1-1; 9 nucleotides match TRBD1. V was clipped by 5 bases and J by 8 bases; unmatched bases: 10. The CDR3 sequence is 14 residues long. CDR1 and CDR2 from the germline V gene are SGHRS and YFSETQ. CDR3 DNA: TGCGCCAGCAGTTCGACTCGGACAGGGGCAGAAGCTTTCTTT. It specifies CASSSTRTGAEAFF.

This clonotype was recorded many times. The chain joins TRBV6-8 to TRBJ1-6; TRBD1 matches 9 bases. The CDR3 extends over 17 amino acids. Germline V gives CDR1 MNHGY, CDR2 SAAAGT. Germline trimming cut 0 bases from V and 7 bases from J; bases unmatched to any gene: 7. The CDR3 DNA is TGTGCCAGCAGTTACTCTCCGGGACAGGGCTACAATTCACCCCTCCACTTT. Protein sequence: CASSYSPGQGYNSPLHF.

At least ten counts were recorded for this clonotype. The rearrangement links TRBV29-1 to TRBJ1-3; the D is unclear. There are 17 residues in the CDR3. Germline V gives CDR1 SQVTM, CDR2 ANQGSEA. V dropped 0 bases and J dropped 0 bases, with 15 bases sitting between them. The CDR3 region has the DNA TGCAGCGTTGAAGATCTGGACGTGGAGAGCTCTGGAAACACCATATATTTT. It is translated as CSVEDLDVESSGNTIYF.

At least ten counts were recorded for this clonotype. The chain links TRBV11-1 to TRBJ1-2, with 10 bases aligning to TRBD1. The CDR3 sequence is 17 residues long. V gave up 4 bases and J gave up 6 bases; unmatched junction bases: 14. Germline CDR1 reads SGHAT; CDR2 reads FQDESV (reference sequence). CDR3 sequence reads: CASSYTRGDRGHHGYTF. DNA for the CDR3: TGTGCCAGCAGCTATACCCGGGGTGACAGGGGGCATCATGGCTACACCTTC.

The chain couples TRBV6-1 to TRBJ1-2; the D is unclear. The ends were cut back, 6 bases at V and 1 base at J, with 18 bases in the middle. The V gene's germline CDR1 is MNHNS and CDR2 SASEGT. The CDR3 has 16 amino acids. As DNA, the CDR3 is TGTGCCAGCAGACACACAGTTATTGGGTATAACTATGGCTACACCTTC. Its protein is CASRHTVIGYNYGYTF.

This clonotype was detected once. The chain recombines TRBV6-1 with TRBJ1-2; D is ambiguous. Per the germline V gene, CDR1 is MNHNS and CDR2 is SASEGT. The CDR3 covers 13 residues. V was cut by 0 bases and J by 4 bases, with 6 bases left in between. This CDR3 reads CASSEADSYGYTF. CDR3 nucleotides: TGTGCCAGCAGTGAAGCAGATTCCTATGGCTACACCTTC.

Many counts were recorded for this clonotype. The CDR3 sequence: CASSPSDRGYEQYF. CDR3 DNA: TGTGCCAGCAGCCCAAGCGACAGGGGATACGAGCAGTACTTC. The chain is built from TRBV7-9 and TRBJ2-7; TRBD1 agrees at 8 bases. The J segment lost 4 bases and the V segment lost 5 bases, leaving 7 bases of the junction unmatched. Per the germline V gene, CDR1 is SEHNR and CDR2 is FQNEAQ (reference sequence). This CDR3 contains 14 residues.

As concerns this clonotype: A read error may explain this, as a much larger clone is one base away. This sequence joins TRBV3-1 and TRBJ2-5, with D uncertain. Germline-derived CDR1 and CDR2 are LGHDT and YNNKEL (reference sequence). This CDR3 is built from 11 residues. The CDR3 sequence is CTSSQGEAQYF. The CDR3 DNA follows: TGTACCAGCAGCCAAGGAGAGGCCCAGTACTTC.

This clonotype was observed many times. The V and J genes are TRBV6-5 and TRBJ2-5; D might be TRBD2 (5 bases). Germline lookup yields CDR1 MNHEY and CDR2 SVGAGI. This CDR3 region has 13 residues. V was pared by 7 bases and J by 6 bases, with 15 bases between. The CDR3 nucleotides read TGTGCCAGCACCCGGGAACCCACCCAGACCCAGTACTTC. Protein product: CASTREPTQTQYF.

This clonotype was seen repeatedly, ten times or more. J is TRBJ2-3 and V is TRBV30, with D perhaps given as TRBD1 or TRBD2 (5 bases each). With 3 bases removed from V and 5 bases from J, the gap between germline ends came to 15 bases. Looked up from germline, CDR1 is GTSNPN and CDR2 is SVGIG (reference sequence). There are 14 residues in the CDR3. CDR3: CAWSPRDGGDTQYF. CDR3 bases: TGTGCCTGGAGCCCCCGGGACGGAGGAGATACGCAGTATTTT.

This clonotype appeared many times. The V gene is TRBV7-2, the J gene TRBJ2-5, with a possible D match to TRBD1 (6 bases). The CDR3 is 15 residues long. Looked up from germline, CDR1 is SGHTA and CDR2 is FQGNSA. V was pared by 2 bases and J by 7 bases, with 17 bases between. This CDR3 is CASSLLEGGEGTQYF. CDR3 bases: TGTGCCAGCAGCTTACTGGAAGGGGGTGAGGGGACCCAGTACTTC.

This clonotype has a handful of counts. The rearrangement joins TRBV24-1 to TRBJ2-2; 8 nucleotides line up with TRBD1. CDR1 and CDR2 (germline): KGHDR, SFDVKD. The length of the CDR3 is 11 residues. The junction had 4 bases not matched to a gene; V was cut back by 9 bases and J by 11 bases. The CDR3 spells CATQTGEELFF. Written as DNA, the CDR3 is TGTGCCACCCAGACAGGGGAAGAGCTGTTTTTT.

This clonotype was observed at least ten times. The CDR3 nucleotides are TGTGCCAGCAGTTACCCCGGGGTAGCGGGAGAGAAAGGCTCGCAACGCTACGAGCAGTACTTC. It yields the protein CASSYPGVAGEKGSQRYEQYF. The chain combines TRBV6-6 with TRBJ2-7, with 9 bases lining up with TRBD2. The CDR3 runs 21 residues. V trimming: 2 bases; J trimming: 3 bases; junction bases outside the gene matches: 23. Germline V lookup: CDR1 MNHNY, CDR2 SVGAGI (reference sequence).

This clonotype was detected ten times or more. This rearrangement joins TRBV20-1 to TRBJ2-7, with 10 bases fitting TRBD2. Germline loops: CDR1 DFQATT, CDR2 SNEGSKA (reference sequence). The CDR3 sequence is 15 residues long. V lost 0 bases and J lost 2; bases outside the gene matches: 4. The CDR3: CSARDQAGGAYEQYF. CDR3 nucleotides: TGCAGTGCTAGAGATCAAGCGGGAGGGGCCTACGAGCAGTACTTC.

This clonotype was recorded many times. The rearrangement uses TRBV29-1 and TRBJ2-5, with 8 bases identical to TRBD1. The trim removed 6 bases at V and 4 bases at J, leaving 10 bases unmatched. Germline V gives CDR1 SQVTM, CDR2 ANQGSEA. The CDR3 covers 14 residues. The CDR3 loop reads CSVGTGTGGETQYF. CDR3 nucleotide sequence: TGCAGCGTGGGGACCGGGACAGGCGGAGAGACCCAGTACTTC.

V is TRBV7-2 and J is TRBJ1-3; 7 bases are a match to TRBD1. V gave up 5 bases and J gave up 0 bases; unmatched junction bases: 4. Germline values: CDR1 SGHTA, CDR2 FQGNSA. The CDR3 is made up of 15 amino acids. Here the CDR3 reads CASSRDSGSGNTIYF. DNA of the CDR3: TGTGCCAGCAGCCGGGACAGCGGCTCTGGAAACACCATATATTTT.

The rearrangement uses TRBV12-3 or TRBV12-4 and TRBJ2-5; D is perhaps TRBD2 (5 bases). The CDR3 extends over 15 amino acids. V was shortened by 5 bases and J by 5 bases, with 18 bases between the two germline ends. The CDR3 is CASSTLRSGGETQYF. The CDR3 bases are TGTGCCAGCAGTACCCTTAGGTCAGGCGGGGAGACCCAGTACTTC.

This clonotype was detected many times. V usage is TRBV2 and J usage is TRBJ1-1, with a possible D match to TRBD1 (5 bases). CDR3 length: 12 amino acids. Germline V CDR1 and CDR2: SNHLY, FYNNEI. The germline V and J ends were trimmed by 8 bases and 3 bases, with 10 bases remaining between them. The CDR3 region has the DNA TGTGCCAGCGGGGGTTCTTACACTGAAGCTTTCTTT. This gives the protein CASGGSYTEAFF. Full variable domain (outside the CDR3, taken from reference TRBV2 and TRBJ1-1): EPEVTQTPSHQVTQMGQEVILRCVPISNHLYFYWYRQILGQKVEFLVSFYNNEISEKSEIFDDQFSVERPDGSNFTLKIRSTKLEDSAMYFCASGGSYTEAFFGQGTRLTVV.

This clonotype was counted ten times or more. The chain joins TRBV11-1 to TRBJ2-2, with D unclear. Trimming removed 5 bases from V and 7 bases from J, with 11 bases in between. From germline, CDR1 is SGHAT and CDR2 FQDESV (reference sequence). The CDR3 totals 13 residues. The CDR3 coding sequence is TGTGCCAGCAGCCCGAGGCAGGTCGGGGAGCTGTTTTTT. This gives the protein CASSPRQVGELFF.

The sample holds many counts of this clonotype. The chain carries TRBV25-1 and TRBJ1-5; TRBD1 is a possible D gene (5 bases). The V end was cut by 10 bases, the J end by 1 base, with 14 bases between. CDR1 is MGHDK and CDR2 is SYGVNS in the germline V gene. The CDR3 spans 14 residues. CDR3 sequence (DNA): TGTGCCACCTCGGGGGGGGGAAGCAATCAGCCCCAGCATTTT. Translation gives CATSGGGSNQPQHF.

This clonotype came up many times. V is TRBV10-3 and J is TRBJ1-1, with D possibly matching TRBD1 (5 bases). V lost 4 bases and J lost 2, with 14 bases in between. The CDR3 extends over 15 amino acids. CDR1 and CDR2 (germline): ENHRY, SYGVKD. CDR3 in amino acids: CAISGDPTGNTEAFF. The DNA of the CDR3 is TGTGCCATCAGTGGAGATCCTACAGGAAACACTGAAGCTTTCTTT.

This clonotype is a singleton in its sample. CDR3 coding DNA: TGTGCCAGCAAGTCGAGTATGGGGACAGCCTCCTACGAGCAGTACTTC. It encodes CASKSSMGTASYEQYF. V usage is TRBV28 and J usage is TRBJ2-7; 7 nucleotides align to TRBD1. The CDR3 has 16 residues. V trimming: 7 bases; J trimming: 0 bases; junction bases outside the gene matches: 12. The V gene's germline CDR1 is MDHEN and CDR2 SYDVKM.